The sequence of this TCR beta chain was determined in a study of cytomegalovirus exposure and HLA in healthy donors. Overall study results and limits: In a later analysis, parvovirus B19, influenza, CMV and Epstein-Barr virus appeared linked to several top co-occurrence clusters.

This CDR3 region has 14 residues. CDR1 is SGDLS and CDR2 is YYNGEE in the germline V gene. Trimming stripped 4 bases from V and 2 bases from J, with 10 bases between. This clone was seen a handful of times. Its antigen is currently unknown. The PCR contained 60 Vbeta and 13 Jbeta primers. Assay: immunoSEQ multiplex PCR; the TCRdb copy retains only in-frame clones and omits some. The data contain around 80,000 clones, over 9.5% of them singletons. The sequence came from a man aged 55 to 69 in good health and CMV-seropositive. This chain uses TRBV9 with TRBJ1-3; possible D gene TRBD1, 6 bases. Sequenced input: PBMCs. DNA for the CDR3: TGTGCCAGCAGCCAGAGGACAGCTGGAAACACCATATATTTT. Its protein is CASSQRTAGNTIYF.